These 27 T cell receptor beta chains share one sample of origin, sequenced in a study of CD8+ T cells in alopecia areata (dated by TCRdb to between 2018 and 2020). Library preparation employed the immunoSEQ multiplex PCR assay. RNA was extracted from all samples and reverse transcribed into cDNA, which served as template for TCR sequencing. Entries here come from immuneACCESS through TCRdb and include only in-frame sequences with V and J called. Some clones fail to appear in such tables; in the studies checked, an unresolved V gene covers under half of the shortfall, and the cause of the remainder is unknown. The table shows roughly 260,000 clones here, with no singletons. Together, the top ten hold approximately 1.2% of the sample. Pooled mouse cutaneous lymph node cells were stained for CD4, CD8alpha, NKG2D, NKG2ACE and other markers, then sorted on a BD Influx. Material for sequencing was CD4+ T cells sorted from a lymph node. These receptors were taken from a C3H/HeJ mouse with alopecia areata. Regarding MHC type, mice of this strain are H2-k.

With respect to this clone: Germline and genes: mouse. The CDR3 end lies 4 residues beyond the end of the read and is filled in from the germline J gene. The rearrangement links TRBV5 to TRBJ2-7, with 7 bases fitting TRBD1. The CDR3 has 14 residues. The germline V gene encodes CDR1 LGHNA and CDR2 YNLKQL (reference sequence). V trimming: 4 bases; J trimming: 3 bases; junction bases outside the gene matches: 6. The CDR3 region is CASSPPGQHYEQYF. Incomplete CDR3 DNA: TGTGCCAGCAGCCCTCCGGGACAGCACTAT.

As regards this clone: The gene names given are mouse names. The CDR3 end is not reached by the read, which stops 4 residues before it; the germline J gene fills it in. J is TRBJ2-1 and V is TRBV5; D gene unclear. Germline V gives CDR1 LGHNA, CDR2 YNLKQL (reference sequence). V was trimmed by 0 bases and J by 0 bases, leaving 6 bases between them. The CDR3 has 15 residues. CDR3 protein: CASSQDVSNYAEQFF. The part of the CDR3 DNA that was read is TGTGCCAGCAGCCAAGATGTCAGTAACTATGCT.

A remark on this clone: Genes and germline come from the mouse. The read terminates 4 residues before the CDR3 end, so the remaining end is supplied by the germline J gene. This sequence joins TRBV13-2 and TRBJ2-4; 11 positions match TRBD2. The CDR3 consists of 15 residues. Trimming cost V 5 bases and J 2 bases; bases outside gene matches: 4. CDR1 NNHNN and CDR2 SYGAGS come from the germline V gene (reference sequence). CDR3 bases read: TGTGCCAGCGGCGGACTGGGGGGATTTCAAAAC. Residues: CASGGLGGFQN. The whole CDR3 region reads CASGGLGGFQNTLYF.

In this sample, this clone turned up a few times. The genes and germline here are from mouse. CDR3 sequence: CASSFGTYAETLYF. The CDR3 DNA, read in part, is TGTGCCAGCAGTTTTGGGACTTATGCAGAA. The chain recombines TRBV14 with TRBJ2-3, with a tentative D call TRBD2 (6 bases). The read ends 4 residues before the CDR3 terminus; that terminus is restored from the germline J gene. Germline values: CDR1 SGHDT, CDR2 FRDEAV. The CDR3 runs 14 residues. Trimming shortened V by 2 bases and J by 2 bases, and 9 bases separated the two germline ends.

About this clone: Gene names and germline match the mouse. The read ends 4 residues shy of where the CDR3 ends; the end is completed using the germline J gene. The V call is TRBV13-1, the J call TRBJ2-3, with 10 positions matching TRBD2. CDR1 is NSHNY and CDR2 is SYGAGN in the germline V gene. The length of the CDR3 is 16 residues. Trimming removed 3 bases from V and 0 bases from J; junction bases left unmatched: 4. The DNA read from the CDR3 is TGTGCCAGCAGTGGGGGGACTGGGGTTAGTGCAGAA. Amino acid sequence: CASSGGTGVSAE. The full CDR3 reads CASSGGTGVSAETLYF.

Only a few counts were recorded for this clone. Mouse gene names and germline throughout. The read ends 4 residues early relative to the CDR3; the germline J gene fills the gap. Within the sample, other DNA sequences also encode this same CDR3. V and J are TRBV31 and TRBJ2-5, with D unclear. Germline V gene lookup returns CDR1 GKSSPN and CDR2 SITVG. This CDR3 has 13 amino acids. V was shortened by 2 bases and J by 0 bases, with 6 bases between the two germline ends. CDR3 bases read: TGTGCCTGGAGTTCTGGTAACCAAGAC. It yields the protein CAWSSGNQD. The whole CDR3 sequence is CAWSSGNQDTQYF.

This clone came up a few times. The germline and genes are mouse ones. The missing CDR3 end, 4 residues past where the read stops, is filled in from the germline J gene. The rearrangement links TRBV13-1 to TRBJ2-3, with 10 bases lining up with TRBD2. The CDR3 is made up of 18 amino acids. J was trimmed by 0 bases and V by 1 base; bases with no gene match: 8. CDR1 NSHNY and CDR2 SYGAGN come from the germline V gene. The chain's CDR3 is CASSDSPDWGTSAETLYF. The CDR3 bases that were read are TGTGCCAGCAGTGATTCCCCGGACTGGGGGACTAGTGCAGAA.

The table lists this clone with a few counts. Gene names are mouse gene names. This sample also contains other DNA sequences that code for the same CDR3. CDR3 region: CTCSADSGGGTGQLYF. The CDR3 DNA, read in part, is TGCACCTGCAGTGCAGATTCGGGGGGTGGCACCGGG. The chain has TRBV1 and TRBJ2-2, with a tentative D call TRBD2 (6 bases). Read data end 4 residues before the CDR3 end; the end is taken from the germline J gene. The CDR3 runs 16 residues. Trimming stripped 0 bases from V and 4 bases from J, with 12 bases between. Germline CDR1 reads NSQYPW; CDR2 reads LRSPGD (reference sequence).

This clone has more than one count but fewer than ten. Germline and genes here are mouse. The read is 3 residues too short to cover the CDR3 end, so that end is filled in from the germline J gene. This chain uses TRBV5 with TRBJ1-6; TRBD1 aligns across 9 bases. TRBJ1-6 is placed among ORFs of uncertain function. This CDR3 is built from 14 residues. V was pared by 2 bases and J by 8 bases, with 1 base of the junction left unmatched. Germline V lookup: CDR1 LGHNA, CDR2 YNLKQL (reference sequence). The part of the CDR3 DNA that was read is TGTGCCAGCAGCCAACGGACAGGGGATTCGCCC. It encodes CASSQRTGDSP. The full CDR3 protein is CASSQRTGDSPLYF.

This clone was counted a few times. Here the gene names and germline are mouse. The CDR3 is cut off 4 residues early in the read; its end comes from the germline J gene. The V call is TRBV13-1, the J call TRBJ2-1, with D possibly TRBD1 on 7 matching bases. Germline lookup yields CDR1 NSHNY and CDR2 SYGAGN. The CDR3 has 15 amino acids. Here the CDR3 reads CASSGGEGARAEQFF. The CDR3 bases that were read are TGTGCCAGCAGTGGGGGGGAGGGGGCGCGAGCT.

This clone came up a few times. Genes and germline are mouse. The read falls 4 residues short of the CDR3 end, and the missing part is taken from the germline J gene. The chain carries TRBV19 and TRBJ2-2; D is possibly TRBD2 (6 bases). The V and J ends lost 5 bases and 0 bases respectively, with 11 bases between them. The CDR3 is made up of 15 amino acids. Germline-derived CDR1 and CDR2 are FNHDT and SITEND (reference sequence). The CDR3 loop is CASRPGGANTGQLYF. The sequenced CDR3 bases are TGTGCCAGCAGACCGGGGGGAGCAAACACCGGG.

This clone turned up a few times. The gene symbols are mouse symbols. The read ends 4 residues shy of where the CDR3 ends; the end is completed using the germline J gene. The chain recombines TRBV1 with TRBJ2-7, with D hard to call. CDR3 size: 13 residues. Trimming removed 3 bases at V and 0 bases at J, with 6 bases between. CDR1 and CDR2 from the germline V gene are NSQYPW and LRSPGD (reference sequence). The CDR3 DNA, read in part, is TGCACCTGCAGTGCTTACAGCTCCTAT. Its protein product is CTCSAYSSY. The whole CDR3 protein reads CTCSAYSSYEQYF.

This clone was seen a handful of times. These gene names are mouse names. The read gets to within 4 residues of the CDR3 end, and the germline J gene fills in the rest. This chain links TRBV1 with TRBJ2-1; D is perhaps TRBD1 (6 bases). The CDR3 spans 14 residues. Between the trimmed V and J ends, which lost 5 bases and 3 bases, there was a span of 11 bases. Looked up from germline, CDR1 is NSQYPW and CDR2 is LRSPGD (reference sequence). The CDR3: CTCSSGELYAEQFF. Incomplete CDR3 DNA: TGCACCTGCAGTTCAGGGGAGCTCTATGCT.

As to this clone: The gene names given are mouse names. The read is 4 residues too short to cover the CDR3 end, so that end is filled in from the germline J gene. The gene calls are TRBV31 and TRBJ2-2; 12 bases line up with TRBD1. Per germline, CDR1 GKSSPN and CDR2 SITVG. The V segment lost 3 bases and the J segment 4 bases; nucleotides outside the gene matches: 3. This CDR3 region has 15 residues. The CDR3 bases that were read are TGTGCCTGGAGACCGGGACAGGGGGCCACCGGG. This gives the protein CAWRPGQGATG. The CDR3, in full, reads CAWRPGQGATGQLYF.

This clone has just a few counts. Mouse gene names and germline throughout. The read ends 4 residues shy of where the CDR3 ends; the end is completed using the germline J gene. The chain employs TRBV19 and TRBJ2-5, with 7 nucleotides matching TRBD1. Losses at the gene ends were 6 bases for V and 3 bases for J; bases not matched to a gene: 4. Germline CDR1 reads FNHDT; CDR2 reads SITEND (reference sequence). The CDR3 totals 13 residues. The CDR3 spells CASKNRGQDTQYF. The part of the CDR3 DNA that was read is TGTGCCAGCAAAAACAGGGGTCAAGAC. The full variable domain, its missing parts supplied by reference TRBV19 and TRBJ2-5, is GGIITQTPKFLIGQEGQKLTLKCQQNFNHDTMYWYRQDSGKGLRLIYYSITENDLQKGDLSEGYDASREKKSSFSLTVTSAQKNEMAVFLCASKNRGQDTQYFGPGTRLLVL.

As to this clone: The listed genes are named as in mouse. The part of the CDR3 DNA that was read is TGCACCTGCAGTGCAGATCCCACAGGGGGCTTTACA. Translation gives CTCSADPTGGFT. Given in full, the CDR3 is CTCSADPTGGFTEVFF. This chain connects TRBV1 to TRBJ1-1, with 9 bases that match TRBD1. The read gets to within 4 residues of the CDR3 end, and the germline J gene fills in the rest. Germline CDR1 is NSQYPW and CDR2 is LRSPGD (reference sequence). The CDR3 is 16 residues long.

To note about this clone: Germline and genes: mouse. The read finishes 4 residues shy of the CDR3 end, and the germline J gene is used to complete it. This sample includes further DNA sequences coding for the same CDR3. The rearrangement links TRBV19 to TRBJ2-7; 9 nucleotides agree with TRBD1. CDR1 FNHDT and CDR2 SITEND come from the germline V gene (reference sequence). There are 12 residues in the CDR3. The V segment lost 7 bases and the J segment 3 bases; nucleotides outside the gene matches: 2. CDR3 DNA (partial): TGTGCCAGCCTGACAGGGGGCTAT. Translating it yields CASLTGGY. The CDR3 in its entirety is CASLTGGYEQYF.

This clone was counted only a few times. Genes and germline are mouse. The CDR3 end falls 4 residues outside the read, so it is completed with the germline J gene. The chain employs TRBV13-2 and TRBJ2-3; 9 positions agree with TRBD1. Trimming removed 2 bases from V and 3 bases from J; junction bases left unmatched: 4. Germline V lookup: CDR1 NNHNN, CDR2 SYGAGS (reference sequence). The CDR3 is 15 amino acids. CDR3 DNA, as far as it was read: TGTGCCAGCGGTGACCGGGACAGGGTGGCAGAA. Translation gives CASGDRDRVAE. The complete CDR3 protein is CASGDRDRVAETLYF.

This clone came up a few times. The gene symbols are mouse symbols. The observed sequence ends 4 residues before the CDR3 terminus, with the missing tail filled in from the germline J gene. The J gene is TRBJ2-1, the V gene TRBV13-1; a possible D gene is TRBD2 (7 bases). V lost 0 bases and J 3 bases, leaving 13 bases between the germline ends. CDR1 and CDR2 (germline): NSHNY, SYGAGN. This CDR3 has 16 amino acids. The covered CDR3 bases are TGTGCCAGCAGTGATGCTATGGGGGGCCCCTATGCT. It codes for CASSDAMGGPYA. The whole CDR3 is CASSDAMGGPYAEQFF.

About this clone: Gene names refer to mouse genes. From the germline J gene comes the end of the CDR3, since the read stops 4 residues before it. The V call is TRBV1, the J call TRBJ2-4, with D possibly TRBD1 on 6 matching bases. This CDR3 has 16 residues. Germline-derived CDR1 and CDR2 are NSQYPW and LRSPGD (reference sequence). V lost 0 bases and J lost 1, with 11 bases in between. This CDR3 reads CTCSAEARGGQNTLYF. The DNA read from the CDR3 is TGCACCTGCAGTGCAGAAGCCAGGGGAGGTCAAAAC.

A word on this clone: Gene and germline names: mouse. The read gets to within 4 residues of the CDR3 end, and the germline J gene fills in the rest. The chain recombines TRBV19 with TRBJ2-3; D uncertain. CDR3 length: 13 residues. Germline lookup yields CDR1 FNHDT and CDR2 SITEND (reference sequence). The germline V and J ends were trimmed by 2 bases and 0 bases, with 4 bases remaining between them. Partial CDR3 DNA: TGTGCCAGCAGTATGTCTAGTGCAGAA. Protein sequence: CASSMSSAE. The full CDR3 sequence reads CASSMSSAETLYF.

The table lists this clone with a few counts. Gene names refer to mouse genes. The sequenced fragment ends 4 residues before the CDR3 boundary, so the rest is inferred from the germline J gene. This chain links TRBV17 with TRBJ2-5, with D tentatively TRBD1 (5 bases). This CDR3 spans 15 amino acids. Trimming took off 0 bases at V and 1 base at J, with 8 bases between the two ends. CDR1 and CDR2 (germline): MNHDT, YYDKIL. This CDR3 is CASSRDRADQDTQYF. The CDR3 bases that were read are TGTGCTAGCAGTAGAGACAGGGCGGACCAAGAC.

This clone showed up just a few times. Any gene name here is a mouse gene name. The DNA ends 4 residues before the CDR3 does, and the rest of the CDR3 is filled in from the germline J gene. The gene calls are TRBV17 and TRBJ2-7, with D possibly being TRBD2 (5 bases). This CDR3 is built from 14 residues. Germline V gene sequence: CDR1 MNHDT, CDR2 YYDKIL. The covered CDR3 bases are TGTGCTAGCAGTAGAGATGCCTGGGATTAT. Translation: CASSRDAWDY. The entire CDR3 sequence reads CASSRDAWDYEQYF.

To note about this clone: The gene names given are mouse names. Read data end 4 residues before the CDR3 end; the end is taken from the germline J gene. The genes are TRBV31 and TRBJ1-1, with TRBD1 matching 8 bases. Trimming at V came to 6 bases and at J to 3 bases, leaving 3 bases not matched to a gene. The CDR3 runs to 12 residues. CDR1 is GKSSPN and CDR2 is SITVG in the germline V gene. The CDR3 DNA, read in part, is TGTGCCTGTGGGACAGGCGACACA. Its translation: CACGTGDT. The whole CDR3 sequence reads CACGTGDTEVFF.

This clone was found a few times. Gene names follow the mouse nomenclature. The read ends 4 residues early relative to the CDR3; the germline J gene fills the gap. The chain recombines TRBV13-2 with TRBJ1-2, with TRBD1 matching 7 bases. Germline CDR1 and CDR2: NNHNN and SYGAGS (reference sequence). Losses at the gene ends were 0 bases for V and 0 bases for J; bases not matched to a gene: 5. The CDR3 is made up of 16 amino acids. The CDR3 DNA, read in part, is TGTGCCAGCGGTGATGGAAACAGGGGAACAAACTCC. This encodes CASGDGNRGTNS. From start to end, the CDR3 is CASGDGNRGTNSDYTF.

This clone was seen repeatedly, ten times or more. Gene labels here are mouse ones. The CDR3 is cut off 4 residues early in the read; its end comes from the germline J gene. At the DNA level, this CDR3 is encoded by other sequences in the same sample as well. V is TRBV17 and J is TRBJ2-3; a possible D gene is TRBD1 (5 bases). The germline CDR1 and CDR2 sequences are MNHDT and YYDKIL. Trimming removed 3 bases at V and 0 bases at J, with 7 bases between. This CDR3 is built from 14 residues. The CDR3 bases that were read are TGTGCTAGCAGTAGGGACACTAGTGCAGAA. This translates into CASSRDTSAE. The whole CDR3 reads CASSRDTSAETLYF. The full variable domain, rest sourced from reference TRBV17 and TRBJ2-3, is DTTVKQNPRYKLARVGKPVNLICSQTMNHDTMYWYQKKPNQAPKLLLFYYDKILNREADTFEKFQSSRPNNSFCSLYIGSAGLEYSAMYLCASSRDTSAETLYFGSGTRLTVL.

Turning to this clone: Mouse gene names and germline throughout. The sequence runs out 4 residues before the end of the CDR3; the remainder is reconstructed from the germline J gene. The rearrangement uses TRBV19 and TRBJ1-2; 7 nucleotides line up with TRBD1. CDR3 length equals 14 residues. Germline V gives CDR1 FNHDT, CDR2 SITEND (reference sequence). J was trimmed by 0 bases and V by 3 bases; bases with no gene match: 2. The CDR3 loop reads CASSTGQTNSDYTF. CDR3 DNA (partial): TGTGCCAGCAGTACGGGACAGACAAACTCC.